This TCR beta chain was found in a study of shared clonotypes between healthy human individuals. The CDR3 sequence is 11 residues long. Germline V CDR1 and CDR2: LGHNA, YNFKEQ. Here immunoSEQ multiplex PCR was the method, and the copy in TCRdb shows in-frame clones only, minus some. The sample comprises 950,000 to 1,300,000 clones, around four fifths of which are singletons, and about 1.5% rests with the top ten. As for this clone: Its antigen is as yet unknown.

Whole-study findings and limits: Clonotype sharing among the donors was expected to vary with sequencing depth. Against clonotypes common to all four donors, non-shared ones had lower generation probabilities.

Input material: memory CD4+ T cells sorted from blood. Subset given: CD45RA-negative fraction. This sequence joins TRBV4-2 and TRBJ2-5; D gene ambiguous. The last part of the DNA fits TRBJ2-7 better; the J call may be wrong. This clonotype originated in a man between 18 and 29 years old in good health. The CDR3, as DNA: TGTGCCAGCAGCCGAGATTACGAGCAGTACTTC. Amino acids: CASSRDYEQYF.